Listed below are T cell receptor beta chains from one sample, sequenced in a study of T cell responses to AZD1222 COVID-19 vaccine. Profiled with immunoSEQ multiplex PCR; TCRdb holds only in-frame clones, not every one. The sample shows roughly 120,000 clones, about 88% of them seen only once. Here the sequenced sample was peripheral blood, taken on day 0 of AZD1222 vaccination. The receptor set was obtained from an adult in good health. The CDR3 runs from the conserved cysteine through the conserved F or W. Each record gives: J gene, clone size, D gene, V gene, CDR3 length, CDR3 protein, CDR3 DNA. The D gene is left open where the match is weak. Size values are once, few and many counts, or a class for expanded clones, and some rows have none.

TRBJ2-1 | NA | NA | TRBV14 | 14 | CASSQQGTGNKQFF | TGTGCCAGCAGCCAACAGGGGACCGGTAATAAGCAGTTCTTC
TRBJ2-7 | NA | TRBD2 | TRBV27 | 18 | CASSLRPPVGGGAYEQYF | TGTGCCAGCAGTTTAAGGCCCCCAGTGGGCGGGGGAGCCTACGAGCAGTACTTC
TRBJ2-1 | NA | NA | TRBV13 | 13 | CASSLAVINEQFF | TGTGCCAGCAGCCTCGCAGTGATCAATGAGCAGTTCTTC
TRBJ2-3 | NA | NA | TRBV10-3 | 14 | CAISPRDSTDTQYF | TGTGCCATTTCTCCGAGGGACAGCACAGATACGCAGTATTTT
TRBJ2-3 | NA | TRBD2 | TRBV7-8 | 15 | CASSLGGTSLDTQYF | TGTGCCAGCAGCTTAGGAGGGACTAGCCTGGATACGCAGTATTTT
TRBJ2-7 | NA | NA | TRBV5-1 | 17 | CASSLANGNQATYEQYF | TGCGCCAGCAGCTTAGCTAATGGGAACCAGGCGACCTACGAGCAGTACTTC
TRBJ1-1 | once | NA | TRBV3-1/TRBV3-2 | 16 | CASSQDSRRLNTEAFF | TGTGCCAGCAGCCAAGATTCGAGAAGACTGAACACTGAAGCTTTCTTT
TRBJ2-1 | NA | NA | TRBV9 | 15 | CASSVAVPSYNEQFF | TGTGCCAGCAGCGTAGCGGTTCCCTCCTACAATGAGCAGTTCTTC
TRBJ1-3 | NA | TRBD1 | TRBV28 | 17 | CASKPAPGQGVGNTIYF | TGTGCCAGCAAACCCGCCCCGGGACAGGGGGTTGGAAACACCATATATTTT
TRBJ1-1 | NA | NA | TRBV9 | 16 | CASSVGGDLRNTEAFF | TGTGCCAGCAGCGTAGGCGGGGATCTAAGGAATACTGAAGCTTTCTTT
TRBJ1-6 | NA | NA | TRBV5-1 | 14 | CASSFLADNSPLHF | TGCGCCAGCAGCTTTCTGGCAGATAATTCACCCCTCCACTTT
TRBJ2-3 | NA | NA | TRBV4-2 | 16 | CASSQVVGGGTDTQYF | TGTGCCAGCAGCCAAGTGGTGGGAGGTGGCACAGATACGCAGTATTTT
TRBJ1-5 | NA | NA | TRBV7-9 | 13 | CASSPDGNQPQHF | TGTGCCAGCAGCCCGGACGGCAATCAGCCCCAGCATTTT
TRBJ1-2 | NA | NA | TRBV11-2 | 14 | CASSLDRGGYGYTF | TGTGCCAGCAGCTTAGACAGGGGCGGCTATGGCTACACCTTC
TRBJ2-7 | NA | TRBD1 | TRBV19 | 14 | CASRARTGGYEQYF | TGTGCCAGTAGGGCGCGGACAGGGGGCTACGAGCAGTACTTC
TRBJ2-5 | NA | NA | TRBV6-5 | 14 | CASSYSEGSETQYF | TGTGCCAGCAGTTACTCGGAAGGGTCGGAGACCCAGTACTTC
TRBJ2-3 | NA | TRBD1 | TRBV11-1 | 14 | CASSFGQGTDTQYF | TGTGCCAGCAGCTTCGGACAGGGAACAGATACGCAGTATTTT
TRBJ2-3 | NA | TRBD2 | TRBV6-2/TRBV6-3 | 21 | CASSYRGSGTSGSRGADTQYF | TGTGCCAGCAGTTACCGGGGATCCGGGACTAGCGGGAGTAGAGGTGCAGATACGCAGTATTTT
TRBJ2-2 | NA | NA | TRBV5-1 | 15 | CASSGGGLNTGELFF | TGCGCCAGCAGCGGTGGAGGGCTAAACACCGGGGAGCTGTTTTTT
TRBJ2-7 | few | TRBD2 | TRBV19 | 15 | CASSIGLAGAYEQYF | TGTGCCAGTAGTATAGGCCTAGCGGGAGCCTACGAGCAGTACTTC
TRBJ2-7 | NA | NA | TRBV20-1 | 13 | CSASRQGRYEQYF | TGCAGTGCTAGTAGGCAGGGGCGGTACGAGCAGTACTTC
TRBJ2-3 | once | NA | TRBV21-1 | 14 | CASSKVPVYPTQYF | TGTGCCAGCAGCAAAGTTCCGGTTTACCCTACGCAGTATTTT
TRBJ2-7 | once | TRBD1 | TRBV9 | 13 | CASGQGDPYEQYF | TGTGCCAGCGGACAGGGGGACCCCTACGAGCAGTACTTC
TRBJ1-3 | NA | NA | TRBV29-1 | 11 | CSVDAGNTIYF | TGCAGCGTTGACGCAGGAAACACCATATATTTT
TRBJ2-1 | NA | TRBD2 | TRBV25-1 | 17 | CASSELRTSGSSNEQFF | TGTGCCAGCAGTGAATTAAGGACTAGCGGGAGCTCTAATGAGCAGTTCTTC
TRBJ1-4 | NA | TRBD1 | TRBV9 | 15 | CASSVGTGVGEKLFF | TGTGCCAGCAGCGTGGGTACAGGGGTAGGCGAAAAACTGTTTTTT
TRBJ1-5 | NA | NA | TRBV7-9 | 15 | CASSSTGNSNQPQHF | TGTGCCAGCAGCTCTACAGGGAATAGCAATCAGCCCCAGCATTTT
TRBJ2-3 | NA | TRBD2 | TRBV5-4 | 15 | CASSSTAGATDTQYF | TGTGCCAGCAGCTCGACAGCGGGAGCAACAGATACGCAGTATTTT
TRBJ2-3 | NA | TRBD1 | TRBV28 | 15 | CASSQTGALQYTQYF | TGTGCCAGCAGTCAGACAGGGGCCTTACAATATACGCAGTATTTT
TRBJ2-1 | NA | TRBD1 | TRBV11-1 | 14 | CASSAHSGGVDQFF | TGTGCCAGCAGCGCCCACTCAGGGGGCGTTGATCAGTTCTTC
TRBJ1-4 | NA | NA | TRBV28 | 15 | CASTETRQVNEKLFF | TGTGCCAGCACCGAAACCCGGCAGGTTAATGAAAAACTGTTTTTT
TRBJ1-5 | NA | NA | TRBV18 | 15 | CASSPGVYSNQPQHF | TGTGCCAGCTCACCTGGAGTTTATAGCAATCAGCCCCAGCATTTT